This T cell receptor (beta chain) was profiled in a study of T cells after yellow fever vaccination. Across the whole study: With SMART-Seq v4 Ultra Low Input, the fractions containing low cell numbers were prepared.

A process of 5'RACE template switching, which added a universal primer site and UMIs, was used to make TCR cDNA. One entry per CDR3 protein, called by TCRdb with MiXCR from the 5' RACE reads. The table has under 550,000 distinct CDR3 sequences, 20% to 25% seen once. The study, taken as a whole, reports: The study found a weaker secondary response that peaked faster, day 5 versus 15. After the booster, about 95% of CD4 and just over 85% of CD8 primary-response clones were re-detected.

In this sample, this clonotype turned up many times. Its antigen is unknown. Germline assignment: CDR1 MNHEY and CDR2 SVGEGT. V was pared by 5 bases and J by 3 bases, with 13 bases of the junction left unmatched. The CDR3 covers 17 residues. Material: PBMCs, obtained 20 to 25 days after the first yellow fever vaccination. The chain is built from TRBV6-2 or TRBV6-3 and TRBJ2-7, with 10 bases that match TRBD1. This receptor was taken from a man younger than 30 who received the YFV17D yellow fever vaccine. In nucleotides, the CDR3 is TGTGCCAGCAGTCTACCGGGACAGGGGTTTTCGGGCTACGAGCAGTACTTC. It codes for CASSLPGQGFSGYEQYF.